The 17 T cell receptor beta chains listed next were all sequenced from one sample in a study of T cells in Graves' hyperthyroidism and ophthalmopathy. RNA transcripts provided the source from which TCR beta CDR3 regions were amplified. HTBI primers were the set used in a first-round RT-PCR of the TCR CDR3. TCRdb redid the calling of the multiplex PCR reads with MiXCR, one entry per CDR3 protein. The repertoire holds some 490,000 distinct CDR3 sequences, with approximately 22% as singletons. Sequenced: blood. All receptors come from a woman aged 70 to 79 with Graves' ophthalmopathy.

V gene TRBV9 combines with J gene TRBJ2-2; D may match TRBD1 or TRBD2 (5 bases each). V lost 4 bases and J 5 bases, leaving 18 bases between the germline ends. CDR1 SGDLS and CDR2 YYNGEE come from the germline V gene. The CDR3 has 16 residues. This CDR3 reads CASSPWGPPRTGELFF. CDR3 sequence (DNA): TGTGCCAGCAGCCCCTGGGGACCTCCCCGGACCGGGGAGCTGTTTTTT.

This clonotype came up many times. This CDR3 reads CASSLSSANTEAFF. CDR3 DNA sequence: TGTGCCAGCAGTTTAAGTTCAGCTAACACTGAAGCTTTCTTT. The V gene is TRBV12-3 or TRBV12-4, the J gene TRBJ1-1, with D unresolved. Trimming pared 2 bases from V and 2 bases from J, leaving 9 bases between. This CDR3 comprises 14 residues.

This clonotype was seen a few times. One base away lies a much larger clone, so this may be a sequencing read error. This chain connects TRBV30 to TRBJ2-1, with D perhaps TRBD1 or TRBD2 (5 bases each). The germline V and J ends were trimmed by 4 bases and 12 bases, with 13 bases remaining between them. The CDR3 length is 11 residues. Germline values: CDR1 GTSNPN, CDR2 SVGIG (reference sequence). This CDR3 reads CAWNVGTSQFF. DNA for the CDR3: TGTGCCTGGAATGTGGGGACGTCGCAGTTCTTC.

This clonotype was recorded a few times. The junction and the germline gene differ at one end; a read error may be behind it. The chain has TRBV11-2 and TRBJ1-1; D is perhaps TRBD1 (5 bases). Germline V CDR1 and CDR2: SGHAT, FQNNGV. The CDR3 length is 14 residues. Here the CDR3 reads CASSIQGRNTEAFF. CDR3 bases: TGTGCCAGCAGCATTCAGGGACGGAACACTGAAGCCTTCTTT.

The chain combines TRBV6-1 with TRBJ1-5, with D tentatively TRBD1 (6 bases). Between the trimmed V and J ends, which lost 5 bases and 6 bases, there was a span of 14 bases. The germline V gene has CDR1 MNHNS and CDR2 SASEGT. The CDR3 extends over 14 amino acids. The CDR3: CASSRLQGFQPQHF. CDR3 nucleotides: TGTGCCAGCAGTCGCCTACAGGGTTTTCAGCCCCAGCATTTT.

A remark on this clonotype: One junction end disagrees with the germline gene, perhaps due to a read error. The chain uses TRBV11-2 and TRBJ2-3; unclear D gene. The CDR3 is 13 residues long. The germline V gene has CDR1 SGHAT and CDR2 FQNNGV. CDR3 coding DNA: TGCGCCAGCAGCCAAGCTCCAGAAGATACGCAGTATTTT. Translated: CASSQAPEDTQYF.

The chain uses TRBV6-1 and TRBJ1-2; D might be TRBD1 (6 bases). The CDR3 has 16 residues. The germline V gene has CDR1 MNHNS and CDR2 SASEGT. Trimming shortened V by 6 bases and J by 4 bases, and 21 bases separated the two germline ends. The CDR3 reads CASSPTRRGQGYGYTF. The CDR3 DNA is TGTGCCAGCAGCCCCACGCGCCGGGGGCAGGGCTATGGCTACACCTTC.

The chain is built from TRBV6-1 and TRBJ1-2; 10 positions agree with TRBD1. V shed 11 bases and J 8 bases; nucleotides not matched to a gene: 14. Germline CDR1 and CDR2: MNHNS and SASEGT. The CDR3 covers 14 residues. The CDR3 DNA sequence: TGTGCCGGTTCCGGGACAGGGGCGGCGGACGGCTACACCTTC. This gives the protein CAGSGTGAADGYTF.

This clonotype was seen repeatedly, ten times or more. The J gene is TRBJ2-2, the V gene TRBV18; D remains ambiguous. CDR3 length: 14 residues. The V gene's germline CDR1 is KGHSH and CDR2 LQKENI. V shed 8 bases and J shed 1 base, with 11 bases lying between them. CDR3 bases: TGTGCCAGCAGTCCAACCGGGAACACCGGGGAGCTGTTTTTT. Its protein product is CASSPTGNTGELFF.

The genes are TRBV20-1 and TRBJ1-1; maybe TRBD1 (6 bases). Germline CDR1 DFQATT, CDR2 SNEGSKA (reference sequence). The CDR3 runs 15 residues. The germline V and J ends were trimmed by 3 bases and 4 bases, with 18 bases remaining between them. The CDR3: CSARVYAGASTEAFF. CDR3 bases: TGCAGTGCTAGGGTCTATGCGGGGGCTAGCACTGAAGCTTTCTTT.

The table lists this clonotype with a few counts. V is TRBV29-1 and J is TRBJ2-1; D could derive from TRBD1 or TRBD2 (6 bases each). CDR3 length: 14 amino acids. Trimming took 4 bases from V and 7 from J, leaving 17 bases between them. Germline V gives CDR1 SQVTM, CDR2 ANQGSEA. The CDR3 loop is CSVGWGALGNEQFF. In nucleotides, the CDR3 is TGCAGCGTTGGATGGGGGGCGCTTGGGAATGAGCAGTTCTTC.

The table lists this clonotype with many counts. The chain uses TRBV28 and TRBJ2-2; D not resolved. CDR3 length equals 14 residues. Trimming removed 3 bases at V and 2 bases at J, with 7 bases between. Germline lookup yields CDR1 MDHEN and CDR2 SYDVKM. The chain's CDR3 is CASSFSRNTGELFF. CDR3 bases: TGTGCCAGCAGTTTTAGCAGAAACACCGGGGAGCTGTTTTTT. Variable domain in full (rest from reference TRBV28 and TRBJ2-2): DVKVTQSSRYLVKRTGEKVFLECVQDMDHENMFWYRQDPGLGLRLIYFSYDVKMKEKGDIPEGYSVSREKKERFSLILESASTNQTSMYLCASSFSRNTGELFFGEGSRLTVL.

A few counts support this clonotype. A clone one base away is much larger, so this may be a read error. The CDR3, as DNA: TGTGCCAGCACCTTGGGACTAGCGGGACGACGCGAGCAGTACTTC. Translation: CASTLGLAGRREQYF. The chain combines TRBV12-3 or TRBV12-4 with TRBJ2-7, with 13 bases fitting TRBD2. The CDR3 totals 15 residues. The J segment lost 6 bases and the V segment lost 7 bases, leaving 9 bases of the junction unmatched.

There are a few counts of this clonotype. The chain joins TRBV13 to TRBJ2-7; 8 nucleotides line up with TRBD2. V shed 1 base and J 2 bases; nucleotides not matched to a gene: 13. In germline, CDR1 is PRHDT, CDR2 FYEKMQ (reference sequence). The CDR3 totals 18 residues. As DNA, the CDR3 is TGTGCCAGCAGCTTAGTGCCAGTCAGCGGGAGAGGGGCCTACGAGCAGTACTTC. It codes for CASSLVPVSGRGAYEQYF.

The chain couples TRBV29-1 to TRBJ1-5; D unresolved. The CDR3 totals 11 residues. Per germline, CDR1 SQVTM and CDR2 ANQGSEA. V lost 4 bases, J lost 9 bases, and 10 bases lay in between. CDR3: CSVGEGGPQHF. The CDR3 DNA reads TGCAGCGTTGGTGAGGGTGGGCCCCAGCATTTT.

A few counts support this clonotype. The chain carries TRBV4-3 and TRBJ1-1; TRBD1 matches at 9 bases. Trimming took 1 base from V and 8 from J; bases not matched to a gene: 5. The CDR3 covers 14 residues. Germline V gives CDR1 LGHNA, CDR2 YSLEER. As DNA, the CDR3 is TGCGCCAGCAGCCAAGGTGCCGGGACAGGGGAAGCTTTCTTT. It translates to CASSQGAGTGEAFF.

This clonotype was counted only a few times. J is TRBJ2-7 and V is TRBV6-1; D unresolved. The germline gives CDR1 MNHNS, CDR2 SASEGT. Trimming removed 6 bases at V and 4 bases at J, with 13 bases between. This CDR3 has 13 residues. The CDR3 DNA is TGTGCCAGCAGGGTAGACGTTCCTTACGAGCAGTACTTC. This gives the protein CASRVDVPYEQYF.